The clone carrying this T cell receptor beta chain was observed a handful of times. The germline gives CDR1 SGHTA, CDR2 FQGNSA. V was shortened by 6 bases and J by 8 bases, with 11 bases between the two germline ends. The CDR3 covers 12 residues. This sample is drawn from a study of beta chain features in type 1 diabetes. Sequencing targeted expressed TCRB transcripts, as all isolated RNA had been reverse transcribed. Sequenced by immunoSEQ multiplex PCR; TCRdb stores in-frame clones only, minus some. The sample shows 200,000 to 300,000 clones, 27% of them seen only once. This TCR was sampled from a man aged 25-45 years in good health. V is TRBV7-2 and J is TRBJ2-1; D is perhaps TRBD1 (5 bases). The sample comprised central memory CD4+ T cells from blood. The CDR3 DNA is TGTGCCAGCAGACCGTGGGGCGATGAGCAGTTCTTC. Translation: CASRPWGDEQFF.